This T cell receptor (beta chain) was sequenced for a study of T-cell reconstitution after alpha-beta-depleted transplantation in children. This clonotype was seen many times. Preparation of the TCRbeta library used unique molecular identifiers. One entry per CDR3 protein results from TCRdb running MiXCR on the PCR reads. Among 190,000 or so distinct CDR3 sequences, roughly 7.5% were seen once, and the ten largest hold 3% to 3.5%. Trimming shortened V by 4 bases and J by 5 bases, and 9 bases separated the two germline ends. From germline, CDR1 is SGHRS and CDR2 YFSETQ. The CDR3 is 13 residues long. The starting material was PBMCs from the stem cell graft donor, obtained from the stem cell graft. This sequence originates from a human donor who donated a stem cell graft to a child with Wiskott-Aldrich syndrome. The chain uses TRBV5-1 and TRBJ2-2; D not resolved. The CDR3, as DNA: TGCGCCAGCAGCCTGACCATAACCGGGGAGCTGTTTTTT. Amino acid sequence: CASSLTITGELFF.